The rows below give T cell receptor beta chains drawn from one sample of a study of blood T cells in healthy people across ages. TCRdb called the 5' RACE reads again in MiXCR, with one record for every CDR3 protein. The sample records 1,800,000 or so distinct CDR3 sequences, more than 35% being singletons. Sequencing was done on a sample of blood. All receptors derive from a human donor in good health. The conserved cysteine and the conserved F or W are not part of the CDR3 here. A D gene is named only where the DNA matches it firmly.

TRBV18	TRBJ2-5	.	ASSQTQGDQETQY
TRBV6-2/TRBV6-3	TRBJ2-1	.	ASSYLGGGILFDEQF
TRBV5-1	TRBJ1-2	TRBD1	ASSSEGASYGYT
TRBV2	TRBJ1-1	.	ASSEFQGGGTEAF
TRBV24-1	TRBJ2-3	.	ATSDTPTDTQY
TRBV4-1	TRBJ2-7	.	ASSREGLDGVEQY
TRBV4-2	TRBJ2-7	.	ASSQGGLIGNEQY
TRBV28	TRBJ2-3	TRBD1	ASSSSGGVSTDTQY
TRBV9	TRBJ1-5	.	ASSVGGLGNQPQH
TRBV12-3/TRBV12-4	TRBJ2-1	.	ASSLRDQDNEQF
TRBV6-1	TRBJ1-2	.	ASRLRGTDYGYT
TRBV12-3/TRBV12-4	TRBJ2-7	.	ASTMAGAYDEQY
TRBV7-9	TRBJ1-1	.	ASSLTAPYTEAF
TRBV6-2/TRBV6-3	TRBJ2-7	TRBD2	ASSPRNGREGRQY